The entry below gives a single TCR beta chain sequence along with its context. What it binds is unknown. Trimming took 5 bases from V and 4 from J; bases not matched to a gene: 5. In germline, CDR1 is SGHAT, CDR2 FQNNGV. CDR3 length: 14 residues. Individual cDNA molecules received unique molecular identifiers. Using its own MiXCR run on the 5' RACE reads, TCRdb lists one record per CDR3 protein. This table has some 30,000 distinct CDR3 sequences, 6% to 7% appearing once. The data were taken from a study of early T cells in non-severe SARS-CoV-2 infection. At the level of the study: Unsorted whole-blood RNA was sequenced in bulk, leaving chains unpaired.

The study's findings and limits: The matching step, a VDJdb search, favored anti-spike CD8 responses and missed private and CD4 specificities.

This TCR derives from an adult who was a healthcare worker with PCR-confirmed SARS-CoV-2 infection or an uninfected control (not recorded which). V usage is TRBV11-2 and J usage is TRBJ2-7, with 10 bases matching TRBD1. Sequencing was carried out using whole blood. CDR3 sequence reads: CASSLGTGVYEQYF. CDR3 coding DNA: TGTGCCAGCAGCCTTGGGACAGGGGTTTACGAGCAGTACTTC.